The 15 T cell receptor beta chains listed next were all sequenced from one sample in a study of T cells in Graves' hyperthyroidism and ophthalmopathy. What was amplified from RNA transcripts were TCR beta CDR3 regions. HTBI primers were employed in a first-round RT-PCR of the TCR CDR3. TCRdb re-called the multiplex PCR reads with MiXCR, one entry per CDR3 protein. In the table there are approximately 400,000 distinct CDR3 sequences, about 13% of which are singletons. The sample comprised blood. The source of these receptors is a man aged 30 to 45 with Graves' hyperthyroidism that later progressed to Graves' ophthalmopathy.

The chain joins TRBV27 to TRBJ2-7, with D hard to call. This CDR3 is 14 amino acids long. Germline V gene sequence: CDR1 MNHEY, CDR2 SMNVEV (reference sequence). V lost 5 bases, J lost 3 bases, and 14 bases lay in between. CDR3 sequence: CASSPMGRRYEQYF. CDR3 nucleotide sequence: TGTGCCAGCAGTCCCATGGGAAGGCGCTACGAGCAGTACTTC.

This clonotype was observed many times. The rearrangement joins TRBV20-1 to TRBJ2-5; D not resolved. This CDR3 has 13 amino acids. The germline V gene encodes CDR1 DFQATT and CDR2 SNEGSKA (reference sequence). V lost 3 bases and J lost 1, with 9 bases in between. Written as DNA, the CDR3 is TGCAGTGCTAGTCCCCCGCCCCAAGAGACCCAGTACTTC. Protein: CSASPPPQETQYF.

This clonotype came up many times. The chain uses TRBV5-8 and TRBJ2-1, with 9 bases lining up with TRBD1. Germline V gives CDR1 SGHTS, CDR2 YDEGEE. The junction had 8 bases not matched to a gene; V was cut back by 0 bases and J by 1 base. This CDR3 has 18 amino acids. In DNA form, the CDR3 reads TGTGCCAGCAGCTTGGTATCCTCCGGGACAGGGTCCTACAATGAGCAGTTCTTC. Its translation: CASSLVSSGTGSYNEQFF.

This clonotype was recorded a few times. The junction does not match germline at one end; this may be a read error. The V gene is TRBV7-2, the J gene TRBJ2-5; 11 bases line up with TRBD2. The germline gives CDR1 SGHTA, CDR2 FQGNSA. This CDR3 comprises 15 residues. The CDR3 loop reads CASSIAGGQFETQYF. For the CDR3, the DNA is TGTGCCAGCAGCATAGCGGGGGGGCAGTTTGAGACCCAGTACTTC. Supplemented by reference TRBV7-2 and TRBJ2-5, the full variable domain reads GAGVSQSPSNKVTEKGKDVELRCDPISGHTALYWYRQSLGQGLEFLIYFQGNSAPDKSGLPSDRFSAERTGGSVSTLTIQRTQQEDSAVYLCASSIAGGQFETQYFGPGTRLLVL.

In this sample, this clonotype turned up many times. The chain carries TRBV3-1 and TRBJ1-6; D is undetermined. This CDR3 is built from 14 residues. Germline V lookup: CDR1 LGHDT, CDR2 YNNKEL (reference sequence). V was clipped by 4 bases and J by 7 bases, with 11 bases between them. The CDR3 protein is CASSLREINSPLHF. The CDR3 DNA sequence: TGTGCCAGCAGCCTCCGGGAGATAAATTCACCCCTCCACTTT.

This chain's CDR3 is CASSPPSAVSSYEQYF. The DNA for the CDR3 is TGTGCCAGCTCACCACCGTCGGCAGTCTCCTCCTACGAGCAGTACTTC. V usage is TRBV18 and J usage is TRBJ2-7, with D unresolved. The CDR3 contains 16 residues. V was shortened by 0 bases and J by 0 bases, with 12 bases between the two germline ends. In germline, CDR1 is KGHSH, CDR2 LQKENI.

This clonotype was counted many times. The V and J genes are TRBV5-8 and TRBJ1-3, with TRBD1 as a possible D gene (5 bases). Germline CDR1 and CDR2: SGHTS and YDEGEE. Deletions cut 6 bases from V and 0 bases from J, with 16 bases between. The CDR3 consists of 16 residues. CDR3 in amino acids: CASNFLGASSGNTIYF. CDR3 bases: TGTGCCAGCAACTTCCTCGGGGCGAGCTCTGGAAACACCATATATTTT.

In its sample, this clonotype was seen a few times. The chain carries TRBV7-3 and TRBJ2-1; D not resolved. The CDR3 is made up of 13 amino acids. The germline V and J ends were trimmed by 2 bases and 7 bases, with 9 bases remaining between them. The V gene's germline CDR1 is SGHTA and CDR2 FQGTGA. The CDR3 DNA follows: TGTGCCAGCAGCTTATCAAGCGCAAATGAGCAGTTCTTC. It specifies CASSLSSANEQFF. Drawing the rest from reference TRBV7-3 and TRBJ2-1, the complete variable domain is GAGVSQTPSNKVTEKGKYVELRCDPISGHTALYWYRQSLGQGPEFLIYFQGTGAADDSGLPNDRFFAVRPEGSVSTLKIQRTERGDSAVYLCASSLSSANEQFFGPGTRLTVL.

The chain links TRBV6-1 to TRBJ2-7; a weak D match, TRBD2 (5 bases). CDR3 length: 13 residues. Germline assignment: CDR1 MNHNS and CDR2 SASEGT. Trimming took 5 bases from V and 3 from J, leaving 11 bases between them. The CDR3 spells CASSKGGSYEQYF. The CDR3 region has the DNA TGTGCCAGCAGTAAAGGTGGGAGCTACGAGCAGTACTTC.

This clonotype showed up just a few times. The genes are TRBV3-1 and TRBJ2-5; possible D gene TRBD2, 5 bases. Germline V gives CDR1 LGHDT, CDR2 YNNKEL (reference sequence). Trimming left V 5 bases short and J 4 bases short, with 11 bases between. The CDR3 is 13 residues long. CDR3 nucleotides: TGTGCCAGCAGCACGGGGTACGGAGAGACCCAGTACTTC. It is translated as CASSTGYGETQYF.

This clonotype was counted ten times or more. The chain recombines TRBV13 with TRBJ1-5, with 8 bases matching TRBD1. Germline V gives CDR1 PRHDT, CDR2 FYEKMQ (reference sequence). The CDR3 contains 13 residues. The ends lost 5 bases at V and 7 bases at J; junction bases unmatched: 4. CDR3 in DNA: TGTGCCAGCAGCGCCCGACAGGGGCAGCCCCAGCATTTT. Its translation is CASSARQGQPQHF.

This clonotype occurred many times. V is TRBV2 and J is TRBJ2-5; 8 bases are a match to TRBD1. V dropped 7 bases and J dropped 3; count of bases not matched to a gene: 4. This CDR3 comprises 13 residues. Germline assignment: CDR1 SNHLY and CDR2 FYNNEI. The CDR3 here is CASTWTGKETQYF. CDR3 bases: TGTGCCAGCACCTGGACAGGGAAAGAGACCCAGTACTTC.

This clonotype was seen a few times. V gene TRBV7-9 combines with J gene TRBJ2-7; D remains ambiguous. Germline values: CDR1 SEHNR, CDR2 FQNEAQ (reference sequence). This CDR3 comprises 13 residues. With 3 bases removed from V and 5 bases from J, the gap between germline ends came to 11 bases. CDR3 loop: CASSFDPGHEQYF. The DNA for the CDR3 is TGTGCCAGCAGCTTTGATCCGGGCCACGAGCAGTACTTC.

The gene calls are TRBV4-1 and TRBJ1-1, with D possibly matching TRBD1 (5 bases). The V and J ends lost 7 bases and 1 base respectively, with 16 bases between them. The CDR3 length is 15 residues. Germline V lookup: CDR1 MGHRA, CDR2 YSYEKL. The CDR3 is CASIPRQGRNTEAFF. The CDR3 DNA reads TGCGCCAGCATCCCAAGGCAGGGAAGGAACACTGAAGCTTTCTTT.

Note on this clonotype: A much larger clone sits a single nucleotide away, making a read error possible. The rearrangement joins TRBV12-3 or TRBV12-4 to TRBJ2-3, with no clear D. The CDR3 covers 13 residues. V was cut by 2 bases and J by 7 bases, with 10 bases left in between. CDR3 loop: CASSLYNLNTQYF. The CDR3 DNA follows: TGTGCCAGCAGTTTATACAATTTGAATACGCAGTATTTT.